This T cell receptor (beta chain) stems from a study of neurological immune-mediated disorders. Study-wide points: No CDR3 amino acid sequences were shared by expanded clones across subjects, suggesting private repertoires in all groups. The most TCR clonal expansion was seen in HTLV-1-associated myelopathy, and the least was seen in multiple sclerosis, which fell below healthy controls. For the multiple sclerosis repertoire cluster, no association with any clinical or MRI feature was found.

Germline lookup yields CDR1 SGHRS and CDR2 YFSETQ. Between the trimmed V and J ends, which lost 0 bases and 5 bases, there was a span of 9 bases. The CDR3 totals 14 residues. This clonotype was seen at least ten times. The antigen remains unidentified. The method for making cDNA was 5'RACE, and it used 10-nucleotide random UMIs. TCRdb reprocessed the 5' RACE reads via MiXCR and lists one record per CDR3 protein. Of 55,000 or so distinct CDR3 sequences detected, approximately 4% appear once; the ten largest clones hold approximately 2.8%. This receptor was identified in a man aged 50-60 years with multiple sclerosis. The chain uses TRBV5-1 and TRBJ2-1; D not certain. The sequenced material came from PBMCs. CDR3 residues: CASSLVLENNEQFF. Here the CDR3 DNA reads TGCGCCAGCAGCTTGGTTCTAGAAAACAATGAGCAGTTCTTC.